This is a list of T cell receptor beta chains from one sample in a study of blood T cell repertoires in COVID-19. Repertoires were generated with immunoSEQ multiplex PCR, while TCRdb's copy carries only in-frame clones and drops some. The table shows about 300,000 clones, with more than 80% occurring only once. The sample taken for sequencing was peripheral blood. The receptor set was obtained from a woman between 45 and 65 years old with COVID-19, enrolled during active disease. The CDR3 runs from the conserved cysteine through the conserved F or W. A D gene is named only where the DNA matches it firmly.

TRBJ2-5 TRBV24-1 TRBD1 TGTGCCACCAGTGACGGACAGGGGTACCAAGAGACCCAGTACTTC CATSDGQGYQETQYF
TRBJ2-7 TRBV4-1 TRBD2 TGCGCCAGCAGCCCCGTTGGGACTAGCGGGATTCGGGAGCAGTACTTC CASSPVGTSGIREQYF
TRBJ2-5 TRBV3-1/TRBV3-2 TRBD1 TGTGCCAGCAGCGCGAGACAGGGGGCGAGAGAGACCCAGTACTTC CASSARQGARETQYF
TRBJ2-2 TRBV19 . TGTGCCAGTACCGGGACTGTAGTCACCGGGGAGCTGTTTTTT CASTGTVVTGELFF
TRBJ2-2 TRBV5-1 TRBD2 TGCGCCAGCAGCTGGGGGCTTTGGTCTAGCGGGATCAACACCGGGGAGCTGTTTTTT CASSWGLWSSGINTGELFF
TRBJ1-2 TRBV6-6 . TGTGCCAGCAGCCAGGACAGCCCCAGGGGCTACACCTTC CASSQDSPRGYTF
TRBJ1-3 TRBV3-1/TRBV3-2 . TGTGCCAGCAGCCAACGGACAGCAGGCTCTGGAAACACCATATATTTT CASSQRTAGSGNTIYF
TRBJ1-1 TRBV6-5 . TGTGCCAGCAGCGAGACAAGGAACACTGAAGCTTTCTTT CASSETRNTEAFF
TRBJ2-7 TRBV6-7 TRBD2 TGTGCCAGCAGTCTAAGGACTAGCGGGAGAACGGGCTCAAGCTACGAGCAGTACTTC CASSLRTSGRTGSSYEQYF
TRBJ2-6 TRBV27 TRBD2 TGTGCCAGCAGTTCGACTAGCGTGGGGGCCAACGTCCTGACTTTC CASSSTSVGANVLTF
TRBJ2-7 TRBV5-6 . TGTGCCAGCAGCTTGGGCAGGGCACCCCTCTACGAGCAGTACTTC CASSLGRAPLYEQYF